One and the same sample provided the 30 T cell receptor beta chains below, sequenced in a study of cytomegalovirus exposure and HLA in healthy donors. PCR was performed using 60 Vbeta and 13 Jbeta primers. Profiling relied on immunoSEQ multiplex PCR, and the TCRdb table lists in-frame clones only, not all of them. The repertoire includes approximately 160,000 clones, around four fifths of them detected once, and roughly 7.5% sits in the top ten. Sequences were obtained from PBMCs. These receptors all stem from a male donor in good health and CMV-seropositive.

The chain links TRBV6-5 to TRBJ2-3; no definite D call. The CDR3 covers 12 residues. Trimming pared 2 bases from V and 4 bases from J, leaving 4 bases between. Germline V CDR1 and CDR2: MNHEY, SVGAGI. CDR3 DNA: TGTGCCAGCAGTTACCTCTCAGATACGCAGTATTTT. Its translation: CASSYLSDTQYF.

This chain connects TRBV5-1 to TRBJ2-3; tentative D call: TRBD1 (6 bases). CDR1 is SGHRS and CDR2 is YFSETQ in the germline V gene. This CDR3 is 16 amino acids long. V was shortened by 0 bases and J by 2 bases, with 13 bases between the two germline ends. The CDR3 DNA sequence: TGCGCCAGCAGCTTGGTCGCCCAGGGGACCACAGATACGCAGTATTTT. Translated: CASSLVAQGTTDTQYF. Together with reference TRBV5-1 and TRBJ2-3, the CDR3 gives the full variable domain: KAGVTQTPRYLIKTRGQQVTLSCSPISGHRSVSWYQQTPGQGLQFLFEYFSETQRNKGNFPGRFSGRQFSNSRSEMNVSTLELGDSALYLCASSLVAQGTTDTQYFGPGTRLTVL.

V gene TRBV13 combines with J gene TRBJ2-2; 9 bases align to TRBD1. J was trimmed by 4 bases and V by 3 bases; bases with no gene match: 3. CDR3 length: 15 amino acids. The germline V gene has CDR1 PRHDT and CDR2 FYEKMQ (reference sequence). The CDR3, as DNA: TGTGCCAGCAGCTTGGACAGGGGATTCACCGGGGAGCTGTTTTTT. It is translated as CASSLDRGFTGELFF.

The rearrangement links TRBV14 to TRBJ1-3; D is possibly TRBD1 (5 bases). The CDR3 is made up of 15 amino acids. Germline CDR1 is SGHDN and CDR2 is FVKESK. Trimming removed 1 base at V and 4 bases at J, with 11 bases between. CDR3 nucleotides: TGTGCCAGCAGCCAAGGGGCAGGGTTCGGAAACACCATATATTTT. Protein product: CASSQGAGFGNTIYF.

V is TRBV9 and J is TRBJ2-3; 7 nucleotides align to TRBD1. After removal of 0 bases from V and 5 bases from J, the junction contained 3 bases not matched to a gene. From germline, CDR1 is SGDLS and CDR2 YYNGEE. CDR3 length equals 14 residues. The DNA of the CDR3 is TGTGCCAGCAGCGTAGTAGGGGGCAAAGATACGCAGTATTTT. This gives the protein CASSVVGGKDTQYF.

The CDR3 DNA reads TGTGCCTCCGGGACATCCCCCTACGAGCAGTACTTC. Its protein product is CASGTSPYEQYF. The rearrangement links TRBV19 to TRBJ2-7; D is perhaps TRBD1 (6 bases). Trimming left V 11 bases short and J 2 bases short, with 13 bases between. The CDR3 consists of 12 residues. Germline V gene data show CDR1 as LNHDA and CDR2 as SQIVND (reference sequence).

The CDR3 sequence: CAISESAGVTNYGYTF. In nucleotides, the CDR3 is TGTGCCATCAGTGAGTCAGCAGGCGTGACCAACTATGGCTACACCTTC. This chain connects TRBV10-3 to TRBJ1-2; the D is unclear. The V gene lost 0 bases and the J gene lost 2 bases, with 13 bases spanning the gap. CDR1 and CDR2 from the germline V gene are ENHRY and SYGVKD. The CDR3 length is 16 residues.

The rearrangement uses TRBV5-8 and TRBJ1-2; weak D call: TRBD1 (5 bases). CDR3 length: 15 amino acids. Trimming removed 4 bases at V and 3 bases at J, with 16 bases between. CDR1 is SGHTS, CDR2 YDEGEE, per germline. CDR3 region: CASSVNPGLYYGYTF. CDR3 sequence (DNA): TGTGCCAGCAGCGTCAACCCGGGACTTTACTATGGCTACACCTTC.

The V call is TRBV14, the J call TRBJ1-2; TRBD1 is a possible D gene (5 bases). This CDR3 has 14 residues. Trimming stripped 5 bases from V and 1 base from J, with 11 bases between. In germline, CDR1 is SGHDN, CDR2 FVKESK. CDR3 sequence reads: CASSYRDYNYGYTF. In DNA, the CDR3 is TGTGCCAGCAGCTACCGGGACTATAACTATGGCTACACCTTC.

V and J are TRBV21-1 and TRBJ2-5; the D call of TRBD2 is as the table states it, not checked on the DNA. TRBV21-1 represents a pseudogene. The CDR3 runs to 16 residues. The CDR3 here is CASSKKGIAGGETQYF. The CDR3 DNA sequence: TGTGCCAGCAGCAAAAAGGGGATAGCGGGGGGAGAGACCCAGTACTTC.

V is TRBV4-2 and J is TRBJ2-7; the match to TRBD2 covers 8 bases. Trimming at V came to 0 bases and at J to 7 bases, leaving 8 bases not matched to a gene. CDR3 length equals 15 residues. The germline CDR1 and CDR2 sequences are LGHNA and YNFKEQ. The CDR3 here is CASSQDKSGGLEQYF. In nucleotides, the CDR3 is TGTGCCAGCAGCCAAGATAAGAGCGGGGGCCTGGAGCAGTACTTC.

In DNA form, the CDR3 reads TGTGCCAGTAGTATACTCGGAGGCGGGGTAGGTATGGAGCAGTTCTTC. The encoded protein is CASSILGGGVGMEQFF. V usage is TRBV19 and J usage is TRBJ2-1; a possible D gene is TRBD2 (6 bases). Trimming shortened V by 2 bases and J by 10 bases, and 21 bases separated the two germline ends. The CDR3 contains 16 residues. Germline V gene sequence: CDR1 LNHDA, CDR2 SQIVND (reference sequence).

This chain connects TRBV7-2 to TRBJ1-2; 12 nucleotides match TRBD1. V trimming: 5 bases; J trimming: 7 bases; junction bases outside the gene matches: 8. Germline lookup yields CDR1 SGHTA and CDR2 FQGNSA. The CDR3 contains 15 residues. The CDR3 protein is CASSARDRGQGGYTF. The CDR3 bases are TGTGCCAGCAGCGCCCGGGACAGGGGGCAAGGTGGCTACACCTTC.

The rearrangement uses TRBV7-9 and TRBJ2-5, with a weak D call TRBD1 (6 bases). The end of the DNA aligns better with TRBJ2-7, so the J call may be wrong. The CDR3 is made up of 12 amino acids. CDR1 SEHNR and CDR2 FQNEAQ come from the germline V gene (reference sequence). The CDR3 is CASSLGGREQYF. CDR3 sequence (DNA): TGTGCCAGCAGCTTAGGGGGGCGCGAGCAGTACTTC.

V usage is TRBV2 and J usage is TRBJ1-2, with D perhaps TRBD1 (5 bases). This CDR3 is built from 16 residues. The V end lost 4 bases, the J end lost 4 bases, and 19 bases lay between the germline ends. Germline V gives CDR1 SNHLY, CDR2 FYNNEI. CDR3 residues: CASSGGDAPRGYGYTF. In DNA form, the CDR3 reads TGTGCCAGCAGTGGGGGGGATGCCCCTCGAGGCTATGGCTACACCTTC.

The chain couples TRBV18 to TRBJ2-7; the D is unclear. Germline-derived CDR1 and CDR2 are KGHSH and LQKENI. Trimming shortened V by 1 base and J by 1 base, and 5 bases separated the two germline ends. The CDR3 totals 13 residues. The CDR3 bases are TGTGCCAGCTCACCACAGGAGTCCTACGAGCAGTACTTC. The encoded protein is CASSPQESYEQYF. The full variable domain, completed using reference TRBV18 and TRBJ2-7, is NAGVMQNPRHLVRRRGQEARLRCSPMKGHSHVYWYRQLPEEGLKFMVYLQKENIIDESGMPKERFSAEFPKEGPSILRIQQVVRGDSAAYFCASSPQESYEQYFGPGTRLTVT.

This clone was seen only a few times. This chain uses TRBV4-1 with TRBJ1-4; D uncertain. CDR1 and CDR2 (germline): MGHRA, YSYEKL. V was pared by 4 bases and J by 2 bases, with 8 bases between. The CDR3 contains 14 residues. The CDR3 coding sequence is TGCGCCAGCAGCCGACTCACGACTAATGAAAAACTGTTTTTT. Its protein product is CASSRLTTNEKLFF.

This clone showed up just a few times. The chain has TRBV7-9 and TRBJ1-1; 8 positions match TRBD1. This CDR3 contains 16 residues. Germline CDR1 is SEHNR and CDR2 is FQNEAQ (reference sequence). Trimming cost V 3 bases and J 4 bases; bases outside gene matches: 10. The CDR3 protein is CASSLGDRSGATEAFF. Here the CDR3 DNA reads TGTGCCAGCAGCTTGGGGGACAGGTCGGGGGCCACTGAAGCTTTCTTT.

J is TRBJ1-5 and V is TRBV2; TRBD1 aligns across 7 bases. The length of the CDR3 is 14 residues. The ends lost 7 bases at V and 5 bases at J; junction bases unmatched: 8. Per germline, CDR1 SNHLY and CDR2 FYNNEI. CDR3 nucleotides: TGTGCCAGCAACTTACAGGGGCCATATCAGCCCCAGCATTTT. Amino acid sequence: CASNLQGPYQPQHF. Full variable domain (rest looked up from reference TRBV2 and TRBJ1-5): EPEVTQTPSHQVTQMGQEVILRCVPISNHLYFYWYRQILGQKVEFLVSFYNNEISEKSEIFDDQFSVERPDGSNFTLKIRSTKLEDSAMYFCASNLQGPYQPQHFGDGTRLSIL.

This chain connects TRBV7-9 to TRBJ2-2; TRBD2 agrees at 8 bases. Per the germline V gene, CDR1 is SEHNR and CDR2 is FQNEAQ (reference sequence). The CDR3 runs to 14 residues. The V segment lost 4 bases and the J segment 7 bases; nucleotides outside the gene matches: 5. The CDR3 is CASSSGLGDGELFF. The CDR3 DNA reads as TGTGCCAGCAGCTCGGGACTAGGGGACGGGGAGCTGTTTTTT.

The chain combines TRBV5-1 with TRBJ2-3; the D gene is possibly TRBD2 (5 bases). V lost 2 bases, J lost 4 bases, and 11 bases lay in between. Germline CDR1 and CDR2: SGHRS and YFSETQ. The CDR3 totals 14 residues. Here the CDR3 reads CASSFPRDADTQYF. In DNA form, the CDR3 reads TGCGCCAGCAGCTTCCCGAGGGATGCAGATACGCAGTATTTT. Looking up the rest from reference TRBV5-1 and TRBJ2-3 gives the full variable domain: KAGVTQTPRYLIKTRGQQVTLSCSPISGHRSVSWYQQTPGQGLQFLFEYFSETQRNKGNFPGRFSGRQFSNSRSEMNVSTLELGDSALYLCASSFPRDADTQYFGPGTRLTVL.

This chain joins TRBV28 and TRBJ1-5; tentatively, D is TRBD1 (5 bases). Germline CDR1 MDHEN, CDR2 SYDVKM. V was clipped by 10 bases and J by 4 bases, with 17 bases between them. The CDR3 totals 14 residues. The CDR3 sequence: CATARGGGNQPQHF. In DNA, the CDR3 is TGTGCCACCGCCCGTGGGGGAGGGAATCAGCCCCAGCATTTT.

The V gene is TRBV2, the J gene TRBJ2-7; 11 bases are shared with TRBD2. Germline CDR1 reads SNHLY; CDR2 reads FYNNEI. The CDR3 sequence is 17 residues long. The trim removed 6 bases at V and 0 bases at J, leaving 10 bases unmatched. In nucleotides, the CDR3 is TGTGCCAGCAGAGCAACTAGCGGGGGATTCAGCTCCTACGAGCAGTACTTC. Translating it yields CASRATSGGFSSYEQYF. The full variable domain, rest sourced from reference TRBV2 and TRBJ2-7, is EPEVTQTPSHQVTQMGQEVILRCVPISNHLYFYWYRQILGQKVEFLVSFYNNEISEKSEIFDDQFSVERPDGSNFTLKIRSTKLEDSAMYFCASRATSGGFSSYEQYFGPGTRLTVT.

This clone has a handful of counts. The chain links TRBV5-1 to TRBJ2-2; D perhaps matches TRBD2 (5 bases). V dropped 4 bases and J dropped 8 bases, with 24 bases sitting between them. The CDR3 contains 17 residues. Germline CDR1 SGHRS, CDR2 YFSETQ. The CDR3 region is CASSPNMDSQLRGELFF. CDR3 nucleotides: TGCGCCAGCAGCCCTAATATGGACTCGCAGCTTCGGGGGGAGCTGTTTTTT.

This chain connects TRBV4-3 to TRBJ2-5; 10 bases line up with TRBD2. With V trimmed by 2 bases and J by 5 bases, 8 bases remained unmatched. In germline, CDR1 is LGHNA, CDR2 YSLEER. The CDR3 length is 16 residues. In DNA form, the CDR3 reads TGCGCCAGCAGCCAACATCGAGCGGGGGGGCGCGAGACCCAGTACTTC. It specifies CASSQHRAGGRETQYF.

This clone was recorded only once. V and J are TRBV4-1 and TRBJ1-6, with D uncertain. The V and J ends lost 1 base and 10 bases respectively, with 20 bases between them. In germline, CDR1 is MGHRA, CDR2 YSYEKL. CDR3 length equals 17 residues. This CDR3 is CASSQGNAVSPRSPLHF. The CDR3 DNA reads TGCGCCAGCAGCCAAGGTAACGCGGTTAGCCCAAGGTCACCCCTCCACTTT.

In its sample, this clone was seen a few times. The CDR3 here is CAISESGQGGEKLFF. For the CDR3, the DNA is TGTGCCATCAGTGAGTCGGGACAGGGCGGTGAAAAACTGTTTTTT. The genes are TRBV10-3 and TRBJ1-4, with 9 bases matching TRBD1. Germline lookup yields CDR1 ENHRY and CDR2 SYGVKD. V shed 0 bases and J 7 bases; nucleotides not matched to a gene: 3. The CDR3 length is 15 residues.

V gene TRBV6-5 combines with J gene TRBJ2-7; D is perhaps TRBD1 (5 bases). Germline lookup yields CDR1 MNHEY and CDR2 SVGAGI. Deletions cut 6 bases from V and 2 bases from J, with 17 bases between. The CDR3 runs 15 residues. In nucleotides, the CDR3 is TGTGCCAGCAGACCCGACAGCCGTAGTACCTACGAGCAGTACTTC. Its protein product is CASRPDSRSTYEQYF.

V is TRBV19 and J is TRBJ2-7; the D gene is possibly TRBD2 (6 bases). The ends were cut back, 7 bases at V and 3 bases at J, with 19 bases in the middle. Germline V CDR1 and CDR2: LNHDA, SQIVND (reference sequence). This CDR3 has 15 residues. This CDR3 reads CASTSSWGEGYEQYF. As DNA, the CDR3 is TGTGCCAGTACCTCCTCCTGGGGGGAAGGCTACGAGCAGTACTTC.

The chain joins TRBV6-1 to TRBJ2-7, with TRBD1 as a possible D gene (5 bases). The CDR3 is 15 amino acids. Trimming removed 3 bases at V and 0 bases at J, with 12 bases between. CDR1 is MNHNS and CDR2 is SASEGT in the germline V gene. The DNA of the CDR3 is TGTGCCAGCAGTGATGGAGACAGTAGCTCCTACGAGCAGTACTTC. Its protein product is CASSDGDSSSYEQYF.